This T cell receptor beta chain is drawn from a study of blood T cell repertoires in COVID-19. Study information: Sources were T cells, B-cell-depleted T cells, or PBMCs; the material itself was cDNA or gDNA.

TCRdb's table, derived via immunoSEQ multiplex PCR, lists solely in-frame clones and lacks some. The sample lists around 300,000 clones, roughly 85% occurring once. V trimming: 1 base; J trimming: 6 bases; junction bases outside the gene matches: 9. The CDR3 is 16 amino acids. The germline gives CDR1 SEHNR, CDR2 FQNEAQ (reference sequence). The rearrangement links TRBV7-9 to TRBJ2-1; TRBD2 agrees at 7 bases. Sequenced sample: peripheral blood. This sequence originates from a woman under 40 with active or convalescent COVID-19. The CDR3 DNA reads TGTGCCAGCAGCTTAGATCTCGGGGGGTTTGGCAATGAGCAGTTCTTC. Amino acid sequence: CASSLDLGGFGNEQFF.